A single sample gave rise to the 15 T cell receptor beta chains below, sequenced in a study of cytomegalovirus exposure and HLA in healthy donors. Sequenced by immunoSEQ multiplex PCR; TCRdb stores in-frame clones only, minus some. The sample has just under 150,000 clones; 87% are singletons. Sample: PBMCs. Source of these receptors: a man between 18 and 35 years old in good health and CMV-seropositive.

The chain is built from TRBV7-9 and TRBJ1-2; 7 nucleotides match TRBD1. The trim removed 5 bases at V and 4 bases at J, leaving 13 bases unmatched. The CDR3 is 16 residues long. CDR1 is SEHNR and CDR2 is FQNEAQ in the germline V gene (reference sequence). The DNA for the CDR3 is TGTGCCAGCAGCCCGTTGGGGACAGCCCTCTCCTATGGCTACACCTTC. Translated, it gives CASSPLGTALSYGYTF.

The CDR3 spells CASSSPHEQYF. The CDR3 coding sequence is TGTGCCAGCAGCTCCCCTCACGAGCAGTACTTC. The chain is built from TRBV7-9 and TRBJ2-7; D unresolved. V lost 4 bases and J lost 5, with 6 bases in between. Germline values: CDR1 SEHNR, CDR2 FQNEAQ (reference sequence). The CDR3 is made up of 11 amino acids.

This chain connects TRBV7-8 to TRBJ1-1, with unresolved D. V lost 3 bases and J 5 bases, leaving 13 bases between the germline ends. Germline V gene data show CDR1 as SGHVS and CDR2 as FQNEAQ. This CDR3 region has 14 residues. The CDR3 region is CASSFHPPSTEAFF. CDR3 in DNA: TGTGCCAGCAGCTTCCACCCCCCGAGTACTGAAGCTTTCTTT.

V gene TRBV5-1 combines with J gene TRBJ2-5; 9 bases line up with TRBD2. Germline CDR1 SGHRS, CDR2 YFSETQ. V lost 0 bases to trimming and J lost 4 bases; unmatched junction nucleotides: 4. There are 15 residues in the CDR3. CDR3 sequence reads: CASSLGGGARETQYF. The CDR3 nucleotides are TGCGCCAGCAGCTTGGGCGGGGGGGCTAGAGAGACCCAGTACTTC.

The CDR3 spells CASSSTSGGVTDTQYF. CDR3 DNA sequence: TGTGCCAGCAGCTCCACTAGCGGGGGGGTCACAGATACGCAGTATTTT. The J gene is TRBJ2-3, the V gene TRBV7-6; 13 nucleotides align to TRBD2. This CDR3 is 16 amino acids long. Germline V CDR1 and CDR2: SGHVS, FNYEAQ. The trim removed 4 bases at V and 2 bases at J, leaving 3 bases unmatched.

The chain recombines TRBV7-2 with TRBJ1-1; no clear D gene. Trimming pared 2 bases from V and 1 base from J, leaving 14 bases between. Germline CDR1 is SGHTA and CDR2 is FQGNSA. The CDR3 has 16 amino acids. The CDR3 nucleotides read TGTGCCAGCAGCTTAATTCTGGGCAGACCGAACACTGAAGCTTTCTTT. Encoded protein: CASSLILGRPNTEAFF.

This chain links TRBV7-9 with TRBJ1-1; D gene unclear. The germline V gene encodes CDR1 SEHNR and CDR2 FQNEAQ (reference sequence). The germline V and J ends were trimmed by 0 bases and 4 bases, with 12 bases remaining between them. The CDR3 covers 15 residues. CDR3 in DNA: TGTGCCAGCAGCTTAGCCGACATCCTGGTCACTGAAGCTTTCTTT. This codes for CASSLADILVTEAFF.

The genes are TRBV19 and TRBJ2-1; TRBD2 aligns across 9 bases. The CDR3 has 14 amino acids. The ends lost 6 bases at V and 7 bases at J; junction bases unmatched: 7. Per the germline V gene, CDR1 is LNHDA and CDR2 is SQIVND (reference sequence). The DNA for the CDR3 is TGTGCCAGTAGCGATAGCGGGAGAGCTAATGAGCAGTTCTTC. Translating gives CASSDSGRANEQFF.

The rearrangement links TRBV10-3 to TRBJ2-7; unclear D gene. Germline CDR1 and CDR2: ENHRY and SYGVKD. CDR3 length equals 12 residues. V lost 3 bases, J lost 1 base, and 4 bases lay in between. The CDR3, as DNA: TGTGCCATCAGTGATCAGTCCTACGAGCAGTACTTC. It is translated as CAISDQSYEQYF.

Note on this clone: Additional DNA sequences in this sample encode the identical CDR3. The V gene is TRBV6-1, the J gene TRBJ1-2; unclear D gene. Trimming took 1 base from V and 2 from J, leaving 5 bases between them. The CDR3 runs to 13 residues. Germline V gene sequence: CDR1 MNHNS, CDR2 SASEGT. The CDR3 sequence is CASSEDGNYGYTF. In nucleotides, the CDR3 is TGTGCCAGCAGTGAAGACGGGAACTATGGCTACACCTTC.

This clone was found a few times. The CDR3 coding sequence is TGCGCCAGCAGCCAAGGGGACAGGGGTTTGAGAGATGAGCAGTTCTTC. Its protein product is CASSQGDRGLRDEQFF. The chain is built from TRBV4-1 and TRBJ2-1; 10 nucleotides agree with TRBD1. With V trimmed by 1 base and J by 8 bases, 8 bases remained unmatched. The CDR3 sequence is 16 residues long. Germline lookup yields CDR1 MGHRA and CDR2 YSYEKL.

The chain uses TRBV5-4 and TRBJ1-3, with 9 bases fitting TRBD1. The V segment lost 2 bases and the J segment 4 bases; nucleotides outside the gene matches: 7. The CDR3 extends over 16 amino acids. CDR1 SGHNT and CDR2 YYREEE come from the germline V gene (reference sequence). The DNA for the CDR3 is TGTGCCAGCAGCTTCGGACAGGGGATGTCGGGAAACACCATATATTTT. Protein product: CASSFGQGMSGNTIYF.

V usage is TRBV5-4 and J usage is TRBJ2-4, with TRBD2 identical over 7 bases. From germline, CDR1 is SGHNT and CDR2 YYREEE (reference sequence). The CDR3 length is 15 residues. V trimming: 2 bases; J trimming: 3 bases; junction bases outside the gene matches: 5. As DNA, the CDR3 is TGTGCCAGCAGCTTATCGGGGGGAGTCAAAAACATTCAGTACTTC. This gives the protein CASSLSGGVKNIQYF.

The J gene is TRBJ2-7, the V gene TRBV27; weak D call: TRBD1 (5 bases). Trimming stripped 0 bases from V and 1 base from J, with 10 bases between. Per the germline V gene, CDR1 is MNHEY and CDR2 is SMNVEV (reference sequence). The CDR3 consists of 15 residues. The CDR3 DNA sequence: TGTGCCAGCAGTTTATCGGACATGAAATCCTACGAGCAGTACTTC. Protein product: CASSLSDMKSYEQYF.

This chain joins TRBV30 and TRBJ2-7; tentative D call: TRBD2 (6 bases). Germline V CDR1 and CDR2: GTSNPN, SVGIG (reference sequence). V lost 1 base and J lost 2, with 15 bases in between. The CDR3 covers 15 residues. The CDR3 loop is CAWSEQGLRTYEQYF. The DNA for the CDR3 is TGTGCCTGGAGTGAGCAGGGACTGAGAACCTACGAGCAGTACTTC.